Below are 12 T cell receptor beta chains sequenced from a single sample in a study of shared clonotypes between healthy human individuals. The table came from immunoSEQ multiplex PCR; TCRdb's copy has only in-frame clones and leaves some out. The top ten hold approximately 0.52% of the sample, which has more than 850,000 clones, approximately 80% seen once. The sequenced sample consisted of memory CD4+ T cells from PBMCs. Subset of the sample: CD45RA-negative fraction. The receptor set was obtained from a man aged 18 to 30 in good health. Some clones in this sample may be carry-over from other donors' samples.

This chain uses TRBV4-1 with TRBJ1-6, with 7 bases matching TRBD1. Trimming took 2 bases from V and 7 from J; bases not matched to a gene: 5. The CDR3 length is 15 residues. Per germline, CDR1 MGHRA and CDR2 YSYEKL. This CDR3 is CASSQPGQRNSPLHF. Written as DNA, the CDR3 is TGCGCCAGCAGCCAACCGGGACAGCGGAATTCACCCCTCCACTTT.

V usage is TRBV11-3 and J usage is TRBJ2-7; tentatively, D is TRBD1 (5 bases). CDR1 and CDR2 from the germline V gene are SGHNT and YENEEA. Trimming pared 5 bases from V and 2 bases from J, leaving 13 bases between. The CDR3 totals 14 residues. The CDR3 here is CASSVNFRAYEQYF. CDR3 sequence (DNA): TGTGCCAGCAGCGTCAATTTCAGGGCCTACGAGCAGTACTTC.

This rearrangement joins TRBV6-6 to TRBJ2-2, with D perhaps being TRBD1 or TRBD2 (5 bases each). Trimming removed 7 bases at V and 4 bases at J, with 7 bases between. The CDR3 totals 12 residues. Germline lookup yields CDR1 MNHNY and CDR2 SVGAGI (reference sequence). The DNA for the CDR3 is TGTGCCAGCATTGGGGGCACCGGGGAGCTGTTTTTT. It is translated as CASIGGTGELFF.

The rearrangement joins TRBV27 to TRBJ1-2; perhaps TRBD1 as D (5 bases). The V gene lost 6 bases and the J gene lost 6 bases, with 23 bases spanning the gap. Germline V gene data show CDR1 as MNHEY and CDR2 as SMNVEV (reference sequence). This CDR3 has 16 amino acids. This CDR3 reads CASSPVGGTPANGYTF. The CDR3 DNA reads as TGTGCCAGCAGCCCGGTGGGGGGAACTCCTGCGAATGGCTACACCTTC.

Here the CDR3 reads CASSVGQGAEETQYF. The CDR3 DNA follows: TGTGCCAGCAGCGTAGGACAGGGGGCAGAAGAGACCCAGTACTTC. This chain uses TRBV9 with TRBJ2-5; 10 bases are shared with TRBD1. V shed 0 bases and J 3 bases; nucleotides not matched to a gene: 2. This CDR3 is 15 amino acids long. The germline gives CDR1 SGDLS, CDR2 YYNGEE.

The chain combines TRBV7-2 with TRBJ2-1, with D perhaps assigned TRBD1 or TRBD2 (5 bases each). Germline V lookup: CDR1 SGHTA, CDR2 FQGNSA. The ends were cut back, 4 bases at V and 4 bases at J, with 20 bases in the middle. There are 17 residues in the CDR3. The DNA of the CDR3 is TGTGCCAGCAGCTCCCCACTGGCGGACGAGGGGTACAATGAGCAGTTCTTC. Translation gives CASSSPLADEGYNEQFF.

The J gene is TRBJ2-2, the V gene TRBV11-1; D possibly corresponds to TRBD2 (6 bases). Trimming shortened V by 2 bases and J by 2 bases, and 9 bases separated the two germline ends. The CDR3 runs 15 residues. Germline values: CDR1 SGHAT, CDR2 FQDESV (reference sequence). The CDR3 DNA reads TGTGCCAGCAGCTTATTAGGGACTAACACCGGGGAGCTGTTTTTT. Translating gives CASSLLGTNTGELFF.

This clone was seen repeatedly, ten times or more. The sample carries other DNA sequences with the same CDR3. The gene calls are TRBV5-1 and TRBJ1-1, with D possibly being TRBD1 (5 bases). The CDR3 has 14 residues. The V end was cut by 0 bases, the J end by 0 bases, with 6 bases between. The germline V gene has CDR1 SGHRS and CDR2 YFSETQ. As DNA, the CDR3 is TGCGCCAGCAGCTTGGACAGGATGAACACTGAAGCTTTCTTT. It codes for CASSLDRMNTEAFF.

This clone was counted a single time. The gene calls are TRBV5-1 and TRBJ2-2; 9 nucleotides line up with TRBD1. V lost 2 bases, J lost 6 bases, and 14 bases stayed unmatched. From germline, CDR1 is SGHRS and CDR2 YFSETQ. This CDR3 has 18 residues. The CDR3 reads CASSFWTGDSIGAGELFF. As DNA, the CDR3 is TGCGCCAGCAGCTTTTGGACAGGGGATTCCATTGGCGCCGGGGAGCTGTTTTTT.

The chain carries TRBV2 and TRBJ2-5; weak D call: TRBD1 (6 bases). The CDR3 sequence is 14 residues long. In germline, CDR1 is SNHLY, CDR2 FYNNEI. V was shortened by 7 bases and J by 0 bases, with 12 bases between the two germline ends. The CDR3 DNA reads TGTGCCAGCACGCCAGGGGCCTACCAAGAGACCCAGTACTTC. Amino acids: CASTPGAYQETQYF.

The rearrangement joins TRBV11-2 to TRBJ2-1; 8 positions agree with TRBD2. Germline trimming cut 4 bases from V and 5 bases from J; bases unmatched to any gene: 7. Germline V CDR1 and CDR2: SGHAT, FQNNGV. The CDR3 has 15 residues. CDR3 bases: TGTGCCAGCAGCTATAGACTAGCGAGAGACAATGAGCAGTTCTTC. The encoded protein is CASSYRLARDNEQFF.

J is TRBJ2-7 and V is TRBV2; TRBD1 is a possible D gene (8 bases). The CDR3 contains 15 residues. From germline, CDR1 is SNHLY and CDR2 FYNNEI. Trimming pared 8 bases from V and 2 bases from J, leaving 19 bases between. CDR3 sequence: CASSPSGTGPYEQYF. CDR3 nucleotide sequence: TGTGCCAGCTCCCCGAGCGGGACAGGCCCCTACGAGCAGTACTTC.